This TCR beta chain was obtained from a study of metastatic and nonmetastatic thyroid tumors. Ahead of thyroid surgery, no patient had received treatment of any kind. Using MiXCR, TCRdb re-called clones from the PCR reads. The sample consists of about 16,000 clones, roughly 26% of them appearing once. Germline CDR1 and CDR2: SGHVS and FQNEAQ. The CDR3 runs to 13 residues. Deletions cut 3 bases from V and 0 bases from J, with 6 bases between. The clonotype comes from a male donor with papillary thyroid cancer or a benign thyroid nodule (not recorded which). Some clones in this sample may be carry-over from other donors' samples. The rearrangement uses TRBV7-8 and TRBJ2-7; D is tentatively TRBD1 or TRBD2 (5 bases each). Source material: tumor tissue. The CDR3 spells CASSLRGSYEQYF. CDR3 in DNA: TGTGCCAGCAGCTTGAGGGGCTCCTACGAGCAGTACTTC.